These 10 T cell receptor beta chains were sequenced from one sample in a study of blood T cell repertoires in COVID-19. The method was immunoSEQ multiplex PCR; TCRdb's version includes in-frame clones alone and lacks a portion of them. Of approximately 90,000 clones listed, roughly 88% are singletons. Sequencing used peripheral blood. The receptors here all came from a man aged 55 to 69 with acute or convalescent COVID-19.

The CDR3 spells CASSYSRVGGTEAFF. The CDR3 DNA sequence: TGTGCCAGCAGTTACTCCCGGGTCGGGGGCACTGAAGCTTTCTTT. The chain combines TRBV6-5 with TRBJ1-1; a possible D gene is TRBD1 (5 bases). Trimming removed 0 bases from V and 4 bases from J, with 12 bases in between. This CDR3 spans 15 amino acids. Germline V gene lookup returns CDR1 MNHEY and CDR2 SVGAGI.

The rearrangement joins TRBV5-1 to TRBJ1-4; D may be TRBD1 (6 bases). V was clipped by 1 base and J by 8 bases, with 9 bases between them. The CDR3 has 13 amino acids. Germline loops: CDR1 SGHRS, CDR2 YFSETQ. CDR3 DNA: TGCGCCAGCAGCTTGACAGGGCGGGAAAAACTGTTTTTT. It yields the protein CASSLTGREKLFF.

This clone was seen just once. The V call is TRBV28, the J call TRBJ1-5; D is undetermined. The V end was cut by 5 bases, the J end by 5 bases, with 13 bases between. Germline values: CDR1 MDHEN, CDR2 SYDVKM. This CDR3 has 14 amino acids. The CDR3 loop is CASSLGGLYQPQHF. For the CDR3, the DNA is TGTGCCAGCAGTCTCGGAGGATTGTATCAGCCCCAGCATTTT.

The rearrangement uses TRBV2 and TRBJ2-2, with D maybe TRBD1 (6 bases). From germline, CDR1 is SNHLY and CDR2 FYNNEI. This CDR3 is built from 16 residues. Trimming removed 6 bases from V and 4 bases from J, with 18 bases in between. CDR3: CASRIVQGASTGELFF. The CDR3 nucleotides are TGTGCCAGCAGAATAGTACAGGGTGCTAGCACCGGGGAGCTGTTTTTT.

The V call is TRBV6-4, the J call TRBJ1-3; 8 bases match TRBD1. The CDR3 totals 15 residues. The V gene's germline CDR1 is MRHNA and CDR2 SNTAGT. V lost 2 bases and J lost 7; bases outside the gene matches: 7. The CDR3 DNA reads as TGTGCCAGCAGTGACACAGGAGCAGGGGGCAACACCATATATTTT. Translation gives CASSDTGAGGNTIYF.

This chain uses TRBV3-1 (or the pseudogene TRBV3-2) with TRBJ1-2; 7 bases agree with TRBD1. V lost 4 bases and J lost 8; bases outside the gene matches: 7. From germline, CDR1 is LGHDT and CDR2 YNNKEL (reference sequence). The CDR3 is 13 residues long. The CDR3 region is CASSPTGPVGYTF. In DNA, the CDR3 is TGTGCCAGCAGCCCGACAGGGCCAGTGGGCTACACCTTC.

This clone was found a few times. The rearrangement joins TRBV5-4 to TRBJ2-3; no clear D gene. V was cut by 3 bases and J by 10 bases, with 12 bases left in between. The length of the CDR3 is 12 residues. Germline V gene data show CDR1 as SGHNT and CDR2 as YYREEE (reference sequence). The CDR3 nucleotides read TGTGCCAGCAGCTCGACTTCACCGCCGCAGTATTTT. Translating it yields CASSSTSPPQYF. Supplemented by reference TRBV5-4 and TRBJ2-3, the full variable domain reads ETGVTQSPTHLIKTRGQQVTLRCSSQSGHNTVSWYQQALGQGPQFIFQYYREEENGRGNFPPRFSGLQFPNYSSELNVNALELDDSALYLCASSSTSPPQYFGPGTRLTVL.

This chain connects TRBV19 to TRBJ1-1, with 8 bases matching TRBD1. V shed 2 bases and J 6 bases; nucleotides not matched to a gene: 8. The germline CDR1 and CDR2 sequences are LNHDA and SQIVND (reference sequence). CDR3 size: 15 residues. CDR3 nucleotide sequence: TGTGCCAGTAGTATAATGGCGGACAGGGATGCTGAAGCTTTCTTT. This gives the protein CASSIMADRDAEAFF.

This chain uses TRBV2 with TRBJ2-1, with TRBD2 identical over 11 bases. CDR1 is SNHLY and CDR2 is FYNNEI in the germline V gene. With V trimmed by 8 bases and J by 0 bases, 18 bases remained unmatched. The CDR3 has 20 amino acids. CDR3 sequence: CASSDTSGTSGGSSYNEQFF. CDR3 sequence (DNA): TGTGCCAGCTCAGACACCTCCGGGACTAGCGGAGGAAGCTCCTACAATGAGCAGTTCTTC.

The chain employs TRBV7-6 and TRBJ1-5; 7 nucleotides align to TRBD1. CDR1 is SGHVS, CDR2 FNYEAQ, per germline. The CDR3 contains 21 residues. J lost 0 bases, V lost 2 bases, and 19 bases had no gene match. CDR3 residues: CASSLFRDSTPSPYSNQPQHF. In DNA, the CDR3 is TGTGCCAGCAGCTTATTCCGGGACAGTACACCAAGTCCCTATAGCAATCAGCCCCAGCATTTT. The full variable domain, with the rest looked up from reference TRBV7-6 and TRBJ1-5, is GAGVSQSPRYKVTKRGQDVALRCDPISGHVSLYWYRQALGQGPEFLTYFNYEAQQDKSGLPNDRFSAERPEGSISTLTIQRTEQRDSAMYRCASSLFRDSTPSPYSNQPQHFGDGTRLSIL.